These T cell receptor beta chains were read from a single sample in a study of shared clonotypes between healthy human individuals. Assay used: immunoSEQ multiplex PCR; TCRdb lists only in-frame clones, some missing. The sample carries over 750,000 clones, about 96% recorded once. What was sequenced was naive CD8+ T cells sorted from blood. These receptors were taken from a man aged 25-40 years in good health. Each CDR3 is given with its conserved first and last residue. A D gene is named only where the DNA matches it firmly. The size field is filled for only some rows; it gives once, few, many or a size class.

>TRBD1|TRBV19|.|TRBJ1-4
CASSTDRGVFEKLFF
TGTGCCAGTAGTACAGACAGGGGCGTTTTTGAAAAACTGTTTTTT
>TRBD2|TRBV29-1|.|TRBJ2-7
CSVEEGLAETYEQYF
TGCAGCGTAGAAGAAGGACTAGCGGAAACCTACGAGCAGTACTTC
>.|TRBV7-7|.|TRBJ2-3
CASSLKAGGTDTQYF
TGTGCCAGCAGCTTAAAGGCAGGGGGCACAGATACGCAGTATTTT
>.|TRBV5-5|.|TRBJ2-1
CASSLPPTGWNEQFF
TGTGCCAGCAGCTTGCCTCCGACTGGATGGAATGAGCAGTTCTTC
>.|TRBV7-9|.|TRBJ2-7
CASSFMAYEQYF
TGTGCCAGCAGCTTCATGGCCTACGAGCAGTACTTC
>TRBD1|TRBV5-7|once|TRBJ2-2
CASRQEGQGCTGELFF
TGTGCCAGCAGACAGGAGGGACAGGGGTGCACCGGGGAGCTGTTTTTT
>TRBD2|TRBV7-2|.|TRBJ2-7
CASSARTTSGRSRPYEQYF
TGTGCCAGCAGCGCCCGAACGACTAGCGGGAGGTCTCGCCCCTACGAGCAGTACTTC
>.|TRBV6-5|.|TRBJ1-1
CASSYTEGKRYTEAFF
TGTGCCAGCAGTTATACAGAGGGGAAACGGTACACTGAAGCTTTCTTT
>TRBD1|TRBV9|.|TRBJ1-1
CASSPGTGENTEAFF
TGTGCCAGCAGCCCAGGAACAGGGGAGAACACTGAAGCTTTCTTT
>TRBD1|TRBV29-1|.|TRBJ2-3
CSVVGAGTGDSDTQYF
TGCAGCGTTGTCGGAGCCGGGACAGGGGACTCAGATACGCAGTATTTT
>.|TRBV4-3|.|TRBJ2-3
CASSQQEGPSSTDTQYF
TGCGCCAGCAGCCAACAAGAAGGACCGTCTAGCACAGATACGCAGTATTTT
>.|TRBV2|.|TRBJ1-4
CASSEGQRTEKLFF
TGTGCCAGCAGTGAGGGGCAGCGTACTGAAAAACTGTTTTTT
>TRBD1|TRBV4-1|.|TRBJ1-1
CASSQGGQVGTEAFF
TGCGCCAGCAGCCAAGGGGGACAGGTCGGAACTGAAGCTTTCTTT
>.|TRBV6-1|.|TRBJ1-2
CASSEITGNYGYTF
TGTGCCAGCAGTGAAATAACAGGGAACTATGGCTACACCTTC
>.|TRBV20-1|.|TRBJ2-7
CSARLLGEQYF
TGCAGTGCTAGATTATTGGGCGAGCAGTACTTC
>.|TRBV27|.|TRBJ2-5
CASSRVGETQYF
TGTGCCAGCAGCAGGGTCGGAGAGACCCAGTACTTC
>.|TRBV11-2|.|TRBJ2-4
CASSLIVKRTLAKNIQYF
TGTGCCAGCAGCTTAATAGTCAAGCGGACTTTAGCCAAAAACATTCAGTACTTC
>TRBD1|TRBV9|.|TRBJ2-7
CASSAETGDEDEQYF
TGTGCCAGCAGCGCGGAGACAGGGGATGAAGACGAGCAGTACTTC
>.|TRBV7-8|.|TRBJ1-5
CASSFNWEGSNQPQHF
TGTGCCAGCAGCTTCAATTGGGAGGGTAGCAATCAGCCCCAGCATTTT
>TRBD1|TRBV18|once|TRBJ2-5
CASSPPSGQFQETQYF
TGTGCCAGCTCACCACCCTCGGGACAGTTTCAAGAGACCCAGTACTTC
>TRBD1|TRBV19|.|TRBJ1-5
CASSQHGQGSNQPQHF
TGTGCCAGTAGCCAACACGGACAGGGTTCCAATCAGCCCCAGCATTTT
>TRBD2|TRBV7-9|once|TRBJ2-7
CASSLGGLVYEQYF
TGTGCCAGCAGCTTAGGAGGACTAGTCTACGAGCAGTACTTC
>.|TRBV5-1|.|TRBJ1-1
CASSLGTEAFF
TGCGCCAGCAGCCTAGGAACTGAAGCTTTCTTT
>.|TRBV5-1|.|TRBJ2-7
CASKTGGGEQYF
TGCGCCAGCAAGACAGGTGGTGGCGAGCAGTACTTC
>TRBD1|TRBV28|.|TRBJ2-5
CASTPGTGVGETQYF
TGTGCCAGCACCCCCGGGACAGGGGTTGGCGAGACCCAGTACTTC
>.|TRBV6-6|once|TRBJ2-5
CASSSLKGEETQYF
TGTGCCAGCAGTTCCTTGAAAGGGGAGGAGACCCAGTACTTC
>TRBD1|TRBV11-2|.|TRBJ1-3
CASSLGTGGGNTIYF
TGTGCCAGCAGCTTAGGGACAGGGGGCGGAAACACCATATATTTT
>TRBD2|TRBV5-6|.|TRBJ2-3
CASSLLAGTDTQYF
TGTGCCAGCAGCTTACTAGCGGGAACAGATACGCAGTATTTT
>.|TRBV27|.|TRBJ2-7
CASSLGLSYEQYF
TGTGCCAGCAGTTTGGGCCTTTCCTACGAGCAGTACTTC
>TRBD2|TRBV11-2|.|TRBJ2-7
CASRPSGRSPYEQYF
TGTGCCAGCAGACCTAGCGGGAGGTCCCCCTACGAGCAGTACTTC
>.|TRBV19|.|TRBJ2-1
CASSILEGLNEQFF
TGTGCCAGTAGTATACTCGAGGGTCTCAATGAGCAGTTCTTC
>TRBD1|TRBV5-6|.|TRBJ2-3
CASSHRRQGYTDTQYF
TGTGCCAGCAGCCACAGAAGACAGGGGTACACAGATACGCAGTATTTT
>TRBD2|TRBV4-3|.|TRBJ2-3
CASSQDVAGELTDTQYF
TGCGCCAGCAGCCAAGATGTAGCGGGAGAGCTCACAGATACGCAGTATTTT
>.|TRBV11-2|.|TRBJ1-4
CASSFGGRLEKLFF
TGTGCCAGCAGCTTCGGGGGTCGGTTAGAAAAACTGTTTTTT
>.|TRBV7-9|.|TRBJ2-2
CASSKELFF
TGTGCCAGCAGCAAGGAGCTGTTTTTT
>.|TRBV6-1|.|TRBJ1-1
CATPGPSPRTEAFF
TGTGCCACTCCCGGACCATCTCCGAGGACTGAAGCTTTCTTT
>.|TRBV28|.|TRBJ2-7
CASSFPHYEQYF
TGTGCCAGCAGTTTCCCTCACTACGAGCAGTACTTC
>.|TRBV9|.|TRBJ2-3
CASSVSRTSTDTQYF
TGTGCCAGCAGCGTAAGTAGAACCAGCACAGATACGCAGTATTTT
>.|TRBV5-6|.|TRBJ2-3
CASITPLLILRRGTDTQYF
TGTGCCAGCATCACCCCACTCCTAATATTAAGGAGGGGCACAGATACGCAGTATTTT
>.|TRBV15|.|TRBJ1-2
CATSTPTDNYGYTF
TGTGCCACCAGCACCCCGACAGATAACTATGGCTACACCTTC
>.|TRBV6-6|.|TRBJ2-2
CASSPTGGGVGELFF
TGTGCCAGCAGCCCTACCGGGGGAGGCGTCGGGGAGCTGTTTTTT
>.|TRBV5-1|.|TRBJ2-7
CASTGLSSYEQYF
TGCGCCAGCACGGGGCTCAGCTCCTACGAGCAGTACTTC
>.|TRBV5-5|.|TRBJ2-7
CASSLYGSRYEQYF
TGTGCCAGCAGCTTGTACGGGAGCAGATACGAGCAGTACTTC
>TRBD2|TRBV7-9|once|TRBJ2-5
CASSSGLAGGPGYETQYF
TGTGCCAGCAGCTCCGGACTAGCGGGAGGGCCAGGTTACGAGACCCAGTACTTC
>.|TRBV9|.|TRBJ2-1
CASSSRDSLYNEQFF
TGTGCCAGCAGCTCCCGAGACTCTCTCTACAATGAGCAGTTCTTC
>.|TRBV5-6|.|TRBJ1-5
CASSLGQALNQPQHF
TGTGCCAGCAGCTTGGGACAGGCCCTAAATCAGCCCCAGCATTTT
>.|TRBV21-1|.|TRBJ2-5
CASSKEGTSGVQETQYF
TGTGCCAGCAGCAAAGAGGGGACTAGCGGGGTACAAGAGACCCAGTACTTC
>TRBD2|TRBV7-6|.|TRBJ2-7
CASSLDLAASGRSDEQYF
TGTGCCAGCAGCTTAGATTTGGCGGCTAGCGGGAGGAGTGACGAGCAGTACTTC
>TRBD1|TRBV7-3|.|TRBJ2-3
CASSRYHRGPDTQYF
TGTGCCAGCAGCCGATACCACAGGGGGCCAGATACGCAGTATTTT
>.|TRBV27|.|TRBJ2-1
CASTSYNEQFF
TGTGCCAGCACTTCCTACAATGAGCAGTTCTTC
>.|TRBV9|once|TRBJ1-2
CASSFRTDGYTF
TGTGCCAGCAGCTTTCGGACAGATGGCTACACCTTC
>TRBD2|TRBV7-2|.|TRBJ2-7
CASSLGLAGTYEQYF
TGTGCCAGCAGCTTAGGTCTAGCGGGGACCTACGAGCAGTACTTC
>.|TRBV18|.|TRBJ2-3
CASSPFPSTSSTDTQYF
TGTGCCAGCTCACCATTTCCATCGACTAGTTCCACAGATACGCAGTATTTT
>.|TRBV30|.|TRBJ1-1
CAWSFGLVGTEAFF
TGTGCCTGGTCCTTCGGTCTTGTGGGGACTGAAGCTTTCTTT
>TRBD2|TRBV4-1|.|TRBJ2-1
CASSQDKREFYNEQFF
TGCGCCAGCAGCCAAGATAAGCGGGAGTTCTACAATGAGCAGTTCTTC
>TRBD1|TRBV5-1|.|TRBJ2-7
CASSFDRGRYEQYF
TGCGCCAGCAGCTTCGACAGGGGAAGATACGAGCAGTACTTC
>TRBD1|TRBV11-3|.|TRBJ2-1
CASSLNRGLSYNEQFF
TGTGCCAGCAGCTTAAACAGGGGGCTCTCCTACAATGAGCAGTTCTTC